This paragraph covers one TCR beta chain sequence. Generated by immunoSEQ multiplex PCR, the TCRdb table keeps only in-frame clones and is missing some. There are 25,000 to 30,000 clones in the sample; more than 85% occur only once, and less than 0.55% lies in the top ten. This entry is derived from a study of T cell changes during pregnancy in multiple sclerosis. Germline V gene sequence: CDR1 LNHDA, CDR2 SQIVND (reference sequence). The CDR3 totals 15 residues. Trimming pared 1 base from V and 4 bases from J, leaving 8 bases between. The chain recombines TRBV19 with TRBJ2-6; no clear D gene. The sequence was obtained from a female donor with multiple sclerosis, enrolled in a pregnancy study. Sequences were derived from CD4+ T cells from peripheral blood mononuclear cells, sampled after pregnancy. CDR3 in DNA: TGTGCCAGTAGTATAGGTCCAAGCGGGGCCAACGTCCTGACTTTC. Translated: CASSIGPSGANVLTF.